The 17 T cell receptor beta chains in this list originate from one sample, sequenced in a study of blood T cells in healthy people across ages. A second 7 to 11 cycle PCR used barcoded and J-beta primers. TCRdb re-derived calls from the 5' RACE reads in MiXCR, one entry per CDR3 protein. This sample yields about 810,000 distinct CDR3 sequences, of which 30% to 45% are seen a single time; 10% to 15% belongs to the top ten. Sequenced: blood. These receptors were obtained from a man aged 18 to 30 in good health.

The table lists this clonotype with a few counts. This sequence joins TRBV7-2 and TRBJ1-5; the D is unclear. The CDR3 extends over 13 amino acids. Trimming took off 5 bases at V and 6 bases at J, with 11 bases between the two ends. Germline CDR1 SGHTA, CDR2 FQGNSA. The CDR3 sequence is CASSVTGGQPQHF. The CDR3, as DNA: TGTGCCAGCAGCGTTACGGGAGGTCAGCCCCAGCATTTT.

The chain employs TRBV28 and TRBJ2-7; 8 positions match TRBD1. J lost 0 bases, V lost 2 bases, and 9 bases had no gene match. Germline V lookup: CDR1 MDHEN, CDR2 SYDVKM. The CDR3 covers 17 residues. DNA for the CDR3: TGTGCCAGCAGTTTACCCGGGACAGGCGATAGCTCCTACGAGCAGTACTTC. It codes for CASSLPGTGDSSYEQYF.

This clonotype was observed at least ten times. This chain connects TRBV12-3 or TRBV12-4 to TRBJ1-2; D is ambiguous. The CDR3 has 13 residues. V was shortened by 5 bases and J by 8 bases, with 15 bases between the two germline ends. CDR3 in DNA: TGTGCCAGCAGTCGGTCTCTCTCCGGCGGCTACACCTTC. It codes for CASSRSLSGGYTF.

This clonotype has at least ten counts. The genes are TRBV12-3 or TRBV12-4 and TRBJ2-1, with D possibly matching TRBD1 (5 bases). This CDR3 spans 14 amino acids. V lost 5 bases to trimming and J lost 6 bases, with 14 bases between them. CDR3 loop: CASSPLTRGNEQFF. The CDR3 region has the DNA TGTGCCAGCAGTCCGCTGACAAGGGGCAATGAGCAGTTCTTC.

This chain links TRBV24-1 with TRBJ1-1; D gene ambiguous. The CDR3 contains 13 residues. Trimming stripped 6 bases from V and 0 bases from J, with 7 bases between. Germline CDR1 and CDR2: KGHDR and SFDVKD. The chain's CDR3 is CATSRGMNTEAFF. CDR3 DNA sequence: TGTGCCACCAGTCGGGGAATGAACACTGAAGCTTTCTTT.

On this clonotype itself: Sequence at one end of the junction differs from germline and may be a read error. This chain uses TRBV27 with TRBJ1-2, with a possible D match to TRBD1 (5 bases). CDR1 and CDR2 from the germline V gene are MNHEY and SMNVEV (reference sequence). The CDR3 totals 16 residues. CDR3 coding DNA: TGCGCCAGCAGCCCCAGGTGGGGCTCAGCTAACTATGGCTACACCTTC. Protein product: CASSPRWGSANYGYTF.

This rearrangement joins TRBV5-1 to TRBJ2-7, with D tentatively TRBD1 (6 bases). V was trimmed by 1 base and J by 7 bases, leaving 18 bases between them. In germline, CDR1 is SGHRS, CDR2 YFSETQ. The CDR3 has 15 residues. Here the CDR3 reads CASSLTPGAVNEQYF. For the CDR3, the DNA is TGCGCCAGCAGCTTGACGCCAGGGGCAGTGAATGAGCAGTACTTC.

In this sample, this clonotype turned up a few times. The chain combines TRBV15 with TRBJ1-5; D might be TRBD1 (5 bases). Trimming removed 7 bases from V and 1 base from J, with 5 bases in between. The CDR3 loop spans 12 amino acids. Germline-derived CDR1 and CDR2 are LNHNV and YYDKDF (reference sequence). The CDR3 DNA reads as TGTGCCACCAAGGGGAGCAATCAGCCCCAGCATTTT. Protein sequence: CATKGSNQPQHF.

The V call is TRBV7-9, the J call TRBJ2-3; 8 bases align to TRBD2. V was pared by 2 bases and J by 5 bases, with 6 bases of the junction left unmatched. Germline V gives CDR1 SEHNR, CDR2 FQNEAQ (reference sequence). There are 15 residues in the CDR3. In nucleotides, the CDR3 is TGTGCCAGCAGCTTATGGGCGGGGGGCCTAGATACGCAGTATTTT. Translated: CASSLWAGGLDTQYF.

As concerns this clonotype: One end of the junction does not line up with germline, which may come from a read error. The chain has TRBV5-1 and TRBJ1-6, with a tentative D call TRBD1 (6 bases). Per germline, CDR1 SGHRS and CDR2 YFSETQ. The CDR3 is 17 amino acids. CDR3 DNA sequence: TGCGCCAGCAGCCACGAAGAGGGGTCTTTGGGACAATCACCCCCCCACTTT. Translated: CASSHEEGSLGQSPPHF.

The gene calls are TRBV29-1 and TRBJ2-1, with D perhaps assigned TRBD1 or TRBD2 (6 bases each). Looked up from germline, CDR1 is SQVTM and CDR2 is ANQGSEA. The CDR3 has 16 amino acids. V was clipped by 1 base and J by 7 bases, with 20 bases between them. The CDR3 reads CSVEALGRGRYNEQFF. CDR3 in DNA: TGCAGCGTTGAAGCGTTGGGCCGGGGGCGATATAATGAGCAGTTCTTC.

The chain uses TRBV20-1 and TRBJ1-1; possible D gene TRBD1, 6 bases. CDR1 DFQATT and CDR2 SNEGSKA come from the germline V gene (reference sequence). V lost 3 bases and J 1 base, leaving 12 bases between the germline ends. The CDR3 loop spans 14 amino acids. The CDR3 here is CSASTGSGNTEAFF. CDR3 bases: TGCAGTGCTAGCACAGGGTCTGGGAACACTGAAGCTTTCTTT.

This clonotype was counted a few times. In DNA, the CDR3 is TGTGCCAGCAGTCGAAGGGGACAACCCTATGGCTACACCTTC. Encoded protein: CASSRRGQPYGYTF. The chain couples TRBV27 to TRBJ1-2; weak D call: TRBD1 (6 bases). Trimming cost V 5 bases and J 4 bases, with 14 bases left between them. The CDR3 contains 14 residues. CDR1 and CDR2 (germline): MNHEY, SMNVEV (reference sequence).

The genes are TRBV6-5 and TRBJ2-4; D perhaps matches TRBD2 (6 bases). The CDR3 extends over 16 amino acids. Trimming stripped 2 bases from V and 3 bases from J, with 14 bases between. Germline-derived CDR1 and CDR2 are MNHEY and SVGAGI. CDR3 DNA: TGTGCCAGCAGTTACGGCGGGGTATATGACAAAAACATTCAGTACTTC. It encodes CASSYGGVYDKNIQYF.

This clonotype was counted ten times or more. The rearrangement uses TRBV12-3 or TRBV12-4 and TRBJ2-7; D gene uncertain. The CDR3 runs to 12 residues. Trimming shortened V by 3 bases and J by 4 bases, and 7 bases separated the two germline ends. The CDR3 is CASSFDAYEQYF. Written as DNA, the CDR3 is TGTGCCAGCAGTTTTGATGCGTACGAGCAGTACTTC.

Points on this clonotype: At one end the junction does not follow the germline gene, possibly because of a read error. The chain has TRBV5-5 and TRBJ2-1; D not resolved. Per the germline V gene, CDR1 is SGHKS and CDR2 is YYEKEE (reference sequence). This CDR3 has 12 amino acids. The CDR3 protein is CASSLLDREQFF. The CDR3 coding sequence is TGCGCCAGCAGCCTCCTGGATCGGGAGCAGTTCTTC.

The chain carries TRBV30 and TRBJ2-5, with a possible D match to TRBD1 (5 bases). Germline V gene sequence: CDR1 GTSNPN, CDR2 SVGIG (reference sequence). V lost 0 bases, J lost 5 bases, and 10 bases lay in between. The CDR3 is made up of 13 amino acids. In DNA, the CDR3 is TGTGCCTGGAGTGTACCAGGGTACGAGACCCAGTACTTC. Translation: CAWSVPGYETQYF.